Below are 15 T cell receptor beta chains sequenced from a single sample in a study of T cell responses to AZD1222 COVID-19 vaccine. Repertoires were generated with immunoSEQ multiplex PCR, while TCRdb's copy carries only in-frame clones and drops some. The table includes more than 50,000 clones, 80% to 90% detected once. The sample here was peripheral blood, taken 28 days after the second AZD1222 dose. These receptors were collected from an adult who received the AZD1222 COVID-19 vaccine.

The J gene is TRBJ2-7, the V gene TRBV14; 10 bases fit TRBD2. CDR1 and CDR2 (germline): SGHDN, FVKESK. Trimming removed 0 bases from V and 9 bases from J; junction bases left unmatched: 8. The CDR3 contains 15 residues. The CDR3 spells CASSQDPSGRAVQYF. The CDR3 DNA reads TGTGCCAGCAGCCAAGATCCGAGCGGGAGGGCAGTGCAGTACTTC.

This rearrangement joins TRBV3-1 (or the pseudogene TRBV3-2) to TRBJ1-1; no clear D. The length of the CDR3 is 15 residues. Trimming removed 0 bases at V and 6 bases at J, with 14 bases between. In germline, CDR1 is LGHDT, CDR2 YNNKEL (reference sequence). For the CDR3, the DNA is TGTGCCAGCAGCCAAGATGGCCAGTCGGTCGCTGAAGCTTTCTTT. Protein sequence: CASSQDGQSVAEAFF.

This chain joins TRBV15 and TRBJ1-5; 8 positions agree with TRBD1. Germline CDR1 reads LNHNV; CDR2 reads YYDKDF (reference sequence). The CDR3 sequence is 17 residues long. J was trimmed by 2 bases and V by 0 bases; bases with no gene match: 6. CDR3 coding DNA: TGTGCCACCAGCAGAGACAGGACAGGGAGAGGCAATCAGCCCCAGCATTTT. Its protein product is CATSRDRTGRGNQPQHF.

In this sample, this clone turned up once. The chain links TRBV10-3 to TRBJ2-3; 7 bases line up with TRBD2. V was clipped by 8 bases and J by 3 bases; unmatched bases: 5. This CDR3 contains 13 residues. CDR1 and CDR2 from the germline V gene are ENHRY and SYGVKD. CDR3 in amino acids: CAIVREVTDTQYF. DNA for the CDR3: TGTGCCATCGTCCGGGAGGTTACAGATACGCAGTATTTT.

This rearrangement joins TRBV5-4 to TRBJ1-1; 10 nucleotides agree with TRBD1. The CDR3 contains 16 residues. CDR1 is SGHNT, CDR2 YYREEE, per germline (reference sequence). V was clipped by 3 bases and J by 6 bases; unmatched bases: 11. In DNA, the CDR3 is TGTGCCAGCAGCTCTGACCGGACAGGGGGGGCCCCTGAAGCTTTCTTT. Translated: CASSSDRTGGAPEAFF.

The rearrangement links TRBV10-3 to TRBJ2-3, with TRBD2 matching 10 bases. The CDR3 is 15 residues long. V gave up 4 bases and J gave up 4 bases; unmatched junction bases: 5. CDR1 is ENHRY, CDR2 SYGVKD, per germline. The CDR3 coding sequence is TGTGCCATCAGTGGGGAAGCGGGAGGGTCAGATACGCAGTATTTT. Amino acid sequence: CAISGEAGGSDTQYF.

The chain carries TRBV19 and TRBJ1-2, with TRBD1 identical over 7 bases. J was trimmed by 5 bases and V by 6 bases; bases with no gene match: 18. The CDR3 has 17 residues. CDR1 LNHDA and CDR2 SQIVND come from the germline V gene (reference sequence). CDR3 DNA: TGTGCCAGTAGCCCACACGAGACAGGGCTAATTCCATATGGCTACACCTTC. Its translation is CASSPHETGLIPYGYTF.

The rearrangement joins TRBV29-1 to TRBJ1-5, with D possibly matching TRBD1 (5 bases). Germline CDR1 reads SQVTM; CDR2 reads ANQGSEA. The CDR3 is 12 amino acids. The V end was cut by 4 bases, the J end by 1 base, with 5 bases between. In DNA form, the CDR3 reads TGCAGCGTTGGGGACAGCAATCAGCCCCAGCATTTT. Translation gives CSVGDSNQPQHF. Full variable domain (outside the CDR3, taken from reference TRBV29-1 and TRBJ1-5): SAVISQKPSRDICQRGTSLTIQCQVDSQVTMMFWYRQQPGQSLTLIATANQGSEATYESGFVIDKFPISRPNLTFSTLTVSNMSPEDSSIYLCSVGDSNQPQHFGDGTRLSIL.

The chain links TRBV7-2 to TRBJ1-5, with unresolved D. Germline V CDR1 and CDR2: SGHTA, FQGNSA. The CDR3 consists of 14 residues. Trimming cost V 2 bases and J 1 base, with 6 bases left between them. DNA for the CDR3: TGTGCCAGCAGCTTAAAGCACAGCAATCAGCCCCAGCATTTT. Amino acid sequence: CASSLKHSNQPQHF.

The chain links TRBV7-9 to TRBJ2-1; 10 nucleotides match TRBD2. The CDR3 covers 17 residues. Germline V gene sequence: CDR1 SEHNR, CDR2 FQNEAQ (reference sequence). After removal of 1 base from V and 1 base from J, the junction contained 4 bases not matched to a gene. CDR3 DNA: TGTGCCAGCAGCTTAGGAATTAGCGGGGGGTCCTACAATGAGCAGTTCTTC. Amino acids: CASSLGISGGSYNEQFF.

This sequence joins TRBV6-5 and TRBJ2-2, with TRBD1 identical over 10 bases. V trimming: 0 bases; J trimming: 6 bases; junction bases outside the gene matches: 4. The CDR3 runs to 16 residues. The germline CDR1 and CDR2 sequences are MNHEY and SVGAGI. The CDR3 region is CASSYSIGQGAGELFF. CDR3 nucleotide sequence: TGTGCCAGCAGTTACTCGATCGGACAGGGGGCCGGGGAGCTGTTTTTT.

The chain combines TRBV30 with TRBJ1-1; 7 bases map to TRBD1. In germline, CDR1 is GTSNPN, CDR2 SVGIG (reference sequence). The V and J ends lost 0 bases and 11 bases, in that order; junction bases with no gene match: 3. The CDR3 is 11 amino acids. This CDR3 is CAWSVQGGAFF. CDR3 nucleotides: TGTGCCTGGAGTGTCCAGGGGGGGGCTTTCTTT.

This chain links TRBV10-3 with TRBJ2-7; TRBD2 is a possible D gene (5 bases). V lost 6 bases and J lost 0, with 9 bases in between. Germline-derived CDR1 and CDR2 are ENHRY and SYGVKD. CDR3 length equals 13 residues. CDR3 sequence (DNA): TGTGCCATCAGGACGGAGGTCTCCTACGAGCAGTACTTC. It encodes CAIRTEVSYEQYF.

The gene calls are TRBV6-5 and TRBJ2-2; 9 nucleotides line up with TRBD1. The CDR3 is 14 residues long. The V and J ends lost 8 bases and 4 bases, in that order; junction bases with no gene match: 5. Germline lookup yields CDR1 MNHEY and CDR2 SVGAGI. CDR3 nucleotide sequence: TGTGCCAGCGGGACAGGGTTGAGCACCGGGGAGCTGTTTTTT. It is translated as CASGTGLSTGELFF.

The chain recombines TRBV28 with TRBJ2-2; 7 nucleotides match TRBD1. CDR1 MDHEN and CDR2 SYDVKM come from the germline V gene. The CDR3 has 14 amino acids. Germline trimming cut 6 bases from V and 6 bases from J; bases unmatched to any gene: 7. The DNA of the CDR3 is TGTGCCAGCAGAGAACAGGGGAGCGCCGGGGAGCTGTTTTTT. It encodes CASREQGSAGELFF.